This TCR beta chain was captured in a study of T cells after yellow fever vaccination. Study-level findings and limits: The study re-detected most primary-vaccination clones after the booster (roughly 96% CD4, 85% to 90% CD8). Only a small proportion of the clonotypes turned up in both the CD4 and the CD8 compartments, likely arising from convergent recombination. Secondary responses were weaker yet peaked faster, day 5 versus 15.

Details on this clonotype: Its antigen is not identified.

Making TCR cDNA involved 5'RACE template switching, which added UMIs and a universal primer site. MiXCR, run by TCRdb on the 5' RACE reads, gives a single entry per CDR3 protein. This table has about 310,000 distinct CDR3 sequences, around 4% appearing once. Trimming removed 4 bases from V and 8 bases from J, with 11 bases in between. The CDR3 covers 11 residues. In germline, CDR1 is SQVTM, CDR2 ANQGSEA. The sample was PBMCs, taken on the day of the yellow fever booster vaccination. The clonotype comes from a young man who received the YFV17D yellow fever vaccine. V usage is TRBV29-1 and J usage is TRBJ1-1; no clear D. The CDR3 loop is CSVADTAEAFF. CDR3 bases: TGCAGCGTTGCGGATACGGCCGAAGCTTTCTTT.